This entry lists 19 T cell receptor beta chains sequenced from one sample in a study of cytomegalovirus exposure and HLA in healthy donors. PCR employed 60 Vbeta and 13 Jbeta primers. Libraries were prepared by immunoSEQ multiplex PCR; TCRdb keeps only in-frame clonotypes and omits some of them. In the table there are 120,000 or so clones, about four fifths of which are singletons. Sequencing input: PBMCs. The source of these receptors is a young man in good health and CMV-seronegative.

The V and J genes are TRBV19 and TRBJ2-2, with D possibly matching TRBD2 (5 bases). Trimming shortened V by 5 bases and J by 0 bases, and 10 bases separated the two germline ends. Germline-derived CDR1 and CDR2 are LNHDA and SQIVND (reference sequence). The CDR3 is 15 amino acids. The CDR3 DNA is TGTGCCAGTAGTTATTCCGGGGCGAACACCGGGGAGCTGTTTTTT. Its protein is CASSYSGANTGELFF.

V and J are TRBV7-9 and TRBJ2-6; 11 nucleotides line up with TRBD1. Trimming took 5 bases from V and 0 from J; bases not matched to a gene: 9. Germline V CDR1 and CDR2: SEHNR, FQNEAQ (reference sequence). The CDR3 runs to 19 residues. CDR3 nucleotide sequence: TGTGCCAGCAGCCCGGACAGGGGGCCCACTCTCTCTGGGGCCAACGTCCTGACTTTC. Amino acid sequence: CASSPDRGPTLSGANVLTF.

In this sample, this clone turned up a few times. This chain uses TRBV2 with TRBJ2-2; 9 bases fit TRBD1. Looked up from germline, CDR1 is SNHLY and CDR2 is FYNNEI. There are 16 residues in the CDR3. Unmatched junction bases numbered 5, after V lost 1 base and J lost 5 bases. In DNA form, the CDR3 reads TGTGCCAGCAGTGAAGACAGGGGGCTAAAAACCGGGGAGCTGTTTTTT. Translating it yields CASSEDRGLKTGELFF.

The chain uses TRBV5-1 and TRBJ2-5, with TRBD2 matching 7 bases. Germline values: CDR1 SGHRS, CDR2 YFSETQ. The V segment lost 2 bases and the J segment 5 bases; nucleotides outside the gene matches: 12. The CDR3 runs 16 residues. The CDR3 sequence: CASSFGTGAGDETQYF. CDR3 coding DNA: TGCGCCAGCAGCTTTGGGACGGGTGCGGGGGATGAGACCCAGTACTTC.

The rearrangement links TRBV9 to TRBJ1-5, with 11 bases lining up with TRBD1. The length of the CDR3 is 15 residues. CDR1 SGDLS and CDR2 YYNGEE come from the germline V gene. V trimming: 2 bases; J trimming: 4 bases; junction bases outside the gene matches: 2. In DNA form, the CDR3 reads TGTGCCAGCAGCGTCGGACAGGGGGCGAATCAGCCCCAGCATTTT. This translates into CASSVGQGANQPQHF.

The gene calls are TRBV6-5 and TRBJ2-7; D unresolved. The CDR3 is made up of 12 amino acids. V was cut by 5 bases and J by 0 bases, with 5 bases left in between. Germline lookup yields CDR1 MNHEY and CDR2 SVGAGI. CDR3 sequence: CASSTSSYEQYF. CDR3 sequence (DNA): TGTGCCAGCAGTACCAGCTCCTACGAGCAGTACTTC.

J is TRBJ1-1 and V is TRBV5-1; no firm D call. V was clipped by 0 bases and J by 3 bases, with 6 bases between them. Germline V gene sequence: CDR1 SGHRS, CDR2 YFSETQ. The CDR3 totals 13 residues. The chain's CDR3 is CASSLAPDTEAFF. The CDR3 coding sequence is TGCGCCAGCAGCTTGGCTCCGGACACTGAAGCTTTCTTT.

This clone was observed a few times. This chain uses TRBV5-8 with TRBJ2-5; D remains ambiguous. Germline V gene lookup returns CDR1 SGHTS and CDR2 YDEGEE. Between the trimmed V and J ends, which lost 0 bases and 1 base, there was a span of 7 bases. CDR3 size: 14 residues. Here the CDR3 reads CASSLDMAQETQYF. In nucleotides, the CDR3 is TGTGCCAGCAGCTTGGACATGGCCCAAGAGACCCAGTACTTC.

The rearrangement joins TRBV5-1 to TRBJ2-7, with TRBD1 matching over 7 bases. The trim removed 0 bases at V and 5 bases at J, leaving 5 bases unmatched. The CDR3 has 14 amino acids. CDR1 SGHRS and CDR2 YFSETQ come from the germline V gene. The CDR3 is CASSLGLQGNEQYF. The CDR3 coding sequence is TGCGCCAGCAGCTTGGGGTTACAGGGGAACGAGCAGTACTTC.

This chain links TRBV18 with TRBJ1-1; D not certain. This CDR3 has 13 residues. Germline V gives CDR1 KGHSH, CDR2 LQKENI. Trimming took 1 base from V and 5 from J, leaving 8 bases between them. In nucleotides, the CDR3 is TGTGCCAGCTCACCACTTGAGGGTACTGAAGCTTTCTTT. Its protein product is CASSPLEGTEAFF.

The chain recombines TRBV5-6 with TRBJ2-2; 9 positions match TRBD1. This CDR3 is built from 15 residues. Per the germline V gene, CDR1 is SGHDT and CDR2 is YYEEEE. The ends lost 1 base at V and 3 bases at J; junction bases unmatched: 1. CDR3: CASSLRQGDTGELFF. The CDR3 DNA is TGTGCCAGCAGCTTGAGACAGGGGGACACCGGGGAGCTGTTTTTT. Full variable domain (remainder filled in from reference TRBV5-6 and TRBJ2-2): DAGVTQSPTHLIKTRGQQVTLRCSPKSGHDTVSWYQQALGQGPQFIFQYYEEEERQRGNFPDRFSGHQFPNYSSELNVNALLLGDSALYLCASSLRQGDTGELFFGEGSRLTVL.

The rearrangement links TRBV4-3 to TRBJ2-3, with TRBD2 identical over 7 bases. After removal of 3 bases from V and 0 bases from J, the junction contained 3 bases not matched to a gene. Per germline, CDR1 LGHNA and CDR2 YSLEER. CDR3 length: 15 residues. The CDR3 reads CASSQRRGSTDTQYF. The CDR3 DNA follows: TGCGCCAGCAGCCAGCGGCGGGGGAGCACAGATACGCAGTATTTT.

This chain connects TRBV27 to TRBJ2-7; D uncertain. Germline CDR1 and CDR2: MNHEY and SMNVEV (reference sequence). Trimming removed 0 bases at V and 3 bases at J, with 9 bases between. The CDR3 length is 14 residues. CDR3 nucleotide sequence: TGTGCCAGCAGTTTATCGAGCAGGTTCTACGAGCAGTACTTC. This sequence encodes CASSLSSRFYEQYF.

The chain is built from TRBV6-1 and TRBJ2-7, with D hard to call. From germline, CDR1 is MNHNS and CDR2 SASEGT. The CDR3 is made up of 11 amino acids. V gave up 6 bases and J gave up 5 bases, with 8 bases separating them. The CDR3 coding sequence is TGTGCCAGCAGCCCCCACAACGAGCAGTACTTC. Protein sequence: CASSPHNEQYF.

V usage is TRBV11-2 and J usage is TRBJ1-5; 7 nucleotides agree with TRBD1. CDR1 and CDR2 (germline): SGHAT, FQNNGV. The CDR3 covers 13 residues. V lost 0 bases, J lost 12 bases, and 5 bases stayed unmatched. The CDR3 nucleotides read TGTGCCAGCAGCTTAGATGGGGCAGGGGGCCAGCATTTT. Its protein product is CASSLDGAGGQHF. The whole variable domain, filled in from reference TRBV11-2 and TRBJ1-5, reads EAGVAQSPRYKIIEKRQSVAFWCNPISGHATLYWYQQILGQGPKLLIQFQNNGVVDDSQLPKDRFSAERLKGVDSTLKIQPAKLEDSAVYLCASSLDGAGGQHFGDGTRLSIL.

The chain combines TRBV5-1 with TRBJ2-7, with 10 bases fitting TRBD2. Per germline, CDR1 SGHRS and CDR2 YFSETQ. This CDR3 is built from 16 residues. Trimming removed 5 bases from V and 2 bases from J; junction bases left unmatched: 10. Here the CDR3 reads CASSFSGGAIPYEQYF. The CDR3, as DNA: TGCGCCAGCAGTTTCAGCGGGGGGGCAATCCCCTACGAGCAGTACTTC.

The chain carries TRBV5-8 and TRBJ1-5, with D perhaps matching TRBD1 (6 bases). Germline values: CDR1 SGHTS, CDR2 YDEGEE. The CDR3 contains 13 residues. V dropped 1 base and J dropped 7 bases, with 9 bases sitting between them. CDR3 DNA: TGTGCCAGCAGCTTGTACCAGGGGCAGCCCCAGCATTTT. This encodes CASSLYQGQPQHF.

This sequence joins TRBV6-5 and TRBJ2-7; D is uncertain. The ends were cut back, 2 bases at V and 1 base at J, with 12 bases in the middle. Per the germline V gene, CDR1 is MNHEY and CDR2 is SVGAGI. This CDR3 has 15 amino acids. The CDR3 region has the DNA TGTGCCAGCAGTTACGAAAAGACATATTCCTACGAGCAGTACTTC. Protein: CASSYEKTYSYEQYF.

The CDR3: CASSLADFFTGNTIYF. The CDR3 DNA reads as TGTGCCAGCAGCTTAGCGGACTTTTTTACTGGAAACACCATATATTTT. The rearrangement joins TRBV7-9 to TRBJ1-3, with D unclear. The germline V gene has CDR1 SEHNR and CDR2 FQNEAQ (reference sequence). V shed 0 bases and J shed 2 bases, with 11 bases lying between them. The CDR3 runs 16 residues.